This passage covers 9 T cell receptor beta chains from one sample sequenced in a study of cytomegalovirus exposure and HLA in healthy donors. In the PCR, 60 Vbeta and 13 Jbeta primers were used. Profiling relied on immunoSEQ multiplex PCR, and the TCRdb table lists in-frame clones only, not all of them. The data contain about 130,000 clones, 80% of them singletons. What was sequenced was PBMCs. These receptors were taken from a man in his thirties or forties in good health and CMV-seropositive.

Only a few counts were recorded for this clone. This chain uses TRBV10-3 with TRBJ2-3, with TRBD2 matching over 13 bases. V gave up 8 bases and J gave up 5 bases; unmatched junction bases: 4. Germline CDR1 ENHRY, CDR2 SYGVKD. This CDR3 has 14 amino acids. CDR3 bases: TGTGCCATCGGGACTAGCGGGGAGGGAGATACGCAGTATTTT. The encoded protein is CAIGTSGEGDTQYF.

The CDR3 loop reads CASSLGTVDMNTEAFF. CDR3 bases: TGCGCCAGCAGCTTAGGGACAGTTGACATGAACACTGAAGCTTTCTTT. V and J are TRBV5-1 and TRBJ1-1; 7 bases are shared with TRBD1. J was trimmed by 0 bases and V by 2 bases; bases with no gene match: 7. Germline CDR1 is SGHRS and CDR2 is YFSETQ. The CDR3 spans 16 residues.

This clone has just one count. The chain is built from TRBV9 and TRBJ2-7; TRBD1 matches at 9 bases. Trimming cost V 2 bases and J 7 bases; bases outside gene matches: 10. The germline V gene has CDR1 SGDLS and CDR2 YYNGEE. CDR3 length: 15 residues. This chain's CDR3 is CASSVSWTGVLEQYF. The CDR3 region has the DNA TGTGCCAGCAGCGTTTCATGGACAGGGGTGTTGGAGCAGTACTTC.

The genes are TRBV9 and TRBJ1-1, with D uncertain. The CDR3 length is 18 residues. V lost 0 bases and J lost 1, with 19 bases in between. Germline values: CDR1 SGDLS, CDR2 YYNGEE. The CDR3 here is CASSVEPIALHGNTEAFF. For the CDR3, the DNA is TGTGCCAGCAGCGTAGAACCTATAGCGCTCCACGGGAACACTGAAGCTTTCTTT.

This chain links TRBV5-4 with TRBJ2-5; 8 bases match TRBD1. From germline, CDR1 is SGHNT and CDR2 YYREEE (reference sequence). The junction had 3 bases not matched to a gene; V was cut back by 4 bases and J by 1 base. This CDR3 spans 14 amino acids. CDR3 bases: TGTGCCAGCAGCACCGGGACAGGCCAAGAGACCCAGTACTTC. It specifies CASSTGTGQETQYF.

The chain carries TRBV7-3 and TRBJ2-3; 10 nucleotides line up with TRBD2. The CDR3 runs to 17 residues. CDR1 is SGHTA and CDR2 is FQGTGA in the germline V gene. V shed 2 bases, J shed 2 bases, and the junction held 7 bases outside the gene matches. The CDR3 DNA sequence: TGTGCCAGCAGCTTAGGTGCAGCGGGGGGGACCACAGATACGCAGTATTTT. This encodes CASSLGAAGGTTDTQYF.

CDR3 amino acids: CASSPLSTVYGYTF. CDR3 in DNA: TGTGCCAGCAGCCCCCTGAGCACCGTCTATGGCTACACCTTC. V is TRBV5-5 and J is TRBJ1-2; the D is unclear. Germline lookup yields CDR1 SGHKS and CDR2 YYEKEE (reference sequence). There are 14 residues in the CDR3. Trimming left V 4 bases short and J 4 bases short, with 14 bases between.

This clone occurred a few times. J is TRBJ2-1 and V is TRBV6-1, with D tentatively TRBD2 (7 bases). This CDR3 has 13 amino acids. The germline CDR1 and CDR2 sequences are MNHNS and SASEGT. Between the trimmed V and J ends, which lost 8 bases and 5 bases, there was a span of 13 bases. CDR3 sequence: CASSGGRNNEQFF. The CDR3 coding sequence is TGTGCCAGCTCCGGGGGGCGCAACAATGAGCAGTTCTTC.

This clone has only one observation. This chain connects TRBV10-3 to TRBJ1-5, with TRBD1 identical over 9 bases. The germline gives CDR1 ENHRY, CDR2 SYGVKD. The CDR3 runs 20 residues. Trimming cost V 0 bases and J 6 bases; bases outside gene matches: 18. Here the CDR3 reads CAISESTFSQRGTGRQPQHF. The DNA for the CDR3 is TGTGCCATCAGTGAGTCGACTTTTTCTCAGCGTGGGACAGGGCGTCAGCCCCAGCATTTT.